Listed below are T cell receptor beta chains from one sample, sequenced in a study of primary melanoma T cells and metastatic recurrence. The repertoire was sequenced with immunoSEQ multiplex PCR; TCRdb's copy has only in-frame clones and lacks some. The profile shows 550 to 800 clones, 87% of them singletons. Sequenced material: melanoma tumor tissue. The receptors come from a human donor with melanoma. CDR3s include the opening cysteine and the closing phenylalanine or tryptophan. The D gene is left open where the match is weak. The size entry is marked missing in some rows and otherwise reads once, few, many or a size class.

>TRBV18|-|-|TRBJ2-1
TGTGCCAGCTCAGCACGGGGGGCTGAGCAGTTCTTC
CASSARGAEQFF
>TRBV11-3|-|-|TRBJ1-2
TGTGCCAGCAGCTTTGGGCCAGGGGTGGACTATGGCTACACCTTC
CASSFGPGVDYGYTF
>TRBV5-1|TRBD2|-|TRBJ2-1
TGCGCCAGCAGCTTTCTAGCGGGAGTTGATGAGCAGTTCTTC
CASSFLAGVDEQFF
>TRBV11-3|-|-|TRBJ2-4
TGTGCCAGCAGCTTCCGAGGGGCCAAAAACATTCAGTACTTC
CASSFRGAKNIQYF
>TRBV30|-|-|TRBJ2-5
TGTGCCTGGGGCGACGGGGGGCTGTATGAGGAGACCCAGTACTTC
CAWGDGGLYEETQYF
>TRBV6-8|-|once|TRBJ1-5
TGTGCCAGCATCGACACGGGGGCTCAGCCCCAGCATTTT
CASIDTGAQPQHF
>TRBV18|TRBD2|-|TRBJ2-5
TGTGCCAGCTCACCGCGGGGGGGCGGAGAAGAGACCCAGTACTTC
CASSPRGGGEETQYF
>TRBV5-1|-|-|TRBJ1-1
TGCGCCAGCAGCTCGGACCGGACAGACACTGAAGCTTTCTTT
CASSSDRTDTEAFF
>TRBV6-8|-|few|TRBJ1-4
TGTGCCAGCACTCCCCGGGGGGATGAAAAACTGTTTTTT
CASTPRGDEKLFF
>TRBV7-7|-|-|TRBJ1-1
TGTGCCAGCAGCTTTTCGGGGTCCGGGGCTGAAGCTTTCTTT
CASSFSGSGAEAFF